The source of this T cell receptor beta chain is a study of graft-versus-host responses after intestinal transplantation. Study summary: Each patient got anti-thymocyte globulin induction, then tacrolimus and steroids for roughly 3 years.

CDR1 is MGHRA, CDR2 YSYEKL, per germline. The V and J ends lost 1 base and 3 bases respectively, with 10 bases between them. The CDR3 spans 14 residues. Profiled with immunoSEQ multiplex PCR; TCRdb holds only in-frame clones, not every one. The data hold approximately 1,600 clones, with around three fifths observed a single time. Plates contained approximately 200,000 CFSE-labeled responder cells and approximately 200,000 irradiated, violet-dye-labeled stimulator cells. This chain joins TRBV4-1 and TRBJ2-7; D is possibly TRBD1 (5 bases). The receptor comes from a human patient who was an organ donor for intestinal transplantation. The sample was alloreactive CD8+ T cells from a mixed lymphocyte reaction culture, taken before transplantation. The subset was: CFSE-low proliferating T cells sorted from roughly six-day pre-transplant mixed lymphocyte reaction (GvH or HvG direction). As DNA, the CDR3 is TGCGCCAGCAGCCAAGTTACAGGTAACTACGAGCAGTACTTC. Residues: CASSQVTGNYEQYF.